This TCR beta chain was profiled in a study of blood T cell repertoires in COVID-19 (dated by TCRdb to between 2020 and 2021). In terms of the full investigation: Samples from collaborators originated in the United States, Italy and Spain and spanned both the acute and convalescent phases of COVID-19. The material from the prospective study consisted of cDNA or gDNA derived from T cells, B-cell-depleted T cells, or PBMCs. Subjects who had been exposed to COVID-19, were actively infected with it, or had recovered from it provided the deeply sampled blood TCRbeta repertoires that made up the dataset. The repertoires were made available in a free public database intended to serve as a resource for research on the immune response to SARS-CoV-2. The samples were drawn from two sources: the first 160 participants of the ongoing ImmuneRACE study, and fewer than 1,500 subjects contributed by 6 global collaborators. A de-identified subject ID, COVID-19 status, age in years and sex were almost always included in the sample metadata. Where available, HLA class I and class II types were obtained from metadata supplied by the sample provider rather than from assay-based typing.

TCRbeta CDR3 regions were amplified from genomic DNA using the immunoSEQ Assay, a bias-controlled multiplex PCR. Regarding the original processing steps: Nucleated cell counts per sample were estimated from amplification of reference gene primers within the assay. To quantify the absolute abundance of each unique TCRbeta CDR3 rearrangement, sequence reads were collapsed and filtered. For each sample, productive Simpson clonality was calculated as the square root of Simpson's diversity index across productive rearrangements. TCRdb limited this immuneACCESS table to in-frame rearrangements with V and J called. A share of clones is missing; checked studies link under half to unresolved V genes, and the rest is unexplained. The V and J calls and clone size come from that table; D and trimming were worked out from the DNA. This sample holds hundreds of thousands of clones; 86% were observed only once. The ten most abundant clones make up 2% to 2.5% of the sample.

The CDR3 numbers 14 residues from cysteine through phenylalanine. Only the CDR3 region is kept as DNA, spanning 42 bases read in frame from base 1. The germline V gene (reference sequence) gives CDR1 as MNHNY and CDR2 as SVGAGI. Germline trimming: 4 bases from V, 7 bases from J; junction bases outside gene matches: 5. In the prospective study, participants were roughly 18 to 90 years old, resided in under 30 geographic areas of the United States, and were enrolled through a virtual design. To assign participants to cohorts, the prospective study relied on clinical history that participants themselves reported in a screening survey and a study questionnaire. For ImmuneRACE Cohort 3, a participant was defined as recovered based on two consecutive negative NP/OP PCR tests, clearance by a healthcare professional, or resolution of symptoms. Mobile phlebotomists in the prospective study collected whole blood, serum and a nasopharyngeal or oropharyngeal swab from every participant. Prospective study participants could optionally give additional blood draws and questionnaires over an approximately two-month period. Before DNA extraction, blood samples from the prospective study were shipped at room temperature or frozen.

Results and caveats for the whole study, not just this receptor: The amount of clinical and demographic metadata varied by source and participant and was provided uncurated.

With respect to this clone: It lacks a known antigen. No clone much larger than this one lies a single base away; base qualities are absent.

The chain is assembled from TRBV6-6 and TRBJ1-5; 9 bases in the middle match TRBD1. Sequencing was carried out using PBMCs or T cells enriched from blood (not recorded which). The TCR was taken from a woman aged 45-59 years who had recovered from COVID-19. The CDR3 is CASSSGQGNQPQHF. The sequenced DNA is TGTGCCAGCAGTTCGGGACAGGGAAACCAGCCCCAGCATTTT.